The 22 T cell receptor beta chains below come from one sample, sequenced in a study of shared clonotypes between healthy human individuals. The data were produced by immunoSEQ multiplex PCR, yet TCRdb's version contains in-frame clones alone and is incomplete. Among hundreds of thousands of clones, roughly 79% were seen once, and the ten largest hold approximately 12%. Sequencing was done on a sample of PBMCs. All receptors derive from a woman aged 40-49 years in good health. Some clones in this sample may be carry-over from other donors' samples.

V is TRBV6-5 and J is TRBJ1-5; 7 bases fit TRBD1. The germline V gene has CDR1 MNHEY and CDR2 SVGAGI. The CDR3 runs 14 residues. J lost 4 bases, V lost 8 bases, and 8 bases had no gene match. The CDR3 region is CASGNRGGNQPQHF. Written as DNA, the CDR3 is TGTGCCAGCGGAAACAGGGGAGGGAATCAGCCCCAGCATTTT.

As to this clone: Other nucleotide sequences from this sample produce the same CDR3. This chain uses TRBV9 with TRBJ2-5, with 11 positions matching TRBD2. Per the germline V gene, CDR1 is SGDLS and CDR2 is YYNGEE. The J segment lost 2 bases and the V segment lost 0 bases, leaving 0 bases of the junction unmatched. The CDR3 runs to 15 residues. The DNA of the CDR3 is TGTGCCAGCAGCGTAGGGACTAGCGGGCAAGAGACCCAGTACTTC. Its protein product is CASSVGTSGQETQYF.

The V call is TRBV14, the J call TRBJ2-5; D is undetermined. The germline V gene has CDR1 SGHDN and CDR2 FVKESK. Trimming pared 2 bases from V and 3 bases from J, leaving 7 bases between. The CDR3 has 13 amino acids. The CDR3 sequence: CASSQLTKETQYF. CDR3 nucleotides: TGTGCCAGCAGCCAACTCACTAAAGAGACCCAGTACTTC.

The chain is built from TRBV28 and TRBJ2-1; D unresolved. Germline V gene sequence: CDR1 MDHEN, CDR2 SYDVKM. This CDR3 is built from 12 residues. Between the trimmed V and J ends, which lost 5 bases and 8 bases, there was a span of 10 bases. The DNA for the CDR3 is TGTGCCAGCAGTCAAGGGTACCATGAGCAGTTCTTC. Translation gives CASSQGYHEQFF.

J is TRBJ2-5 and V is TRBV7-8, with 8 bases identical to TRBD2. Trimming at V came to 0 bases and at J to 1 base, leaving 7 bases not matched to a gene. Germline V CDR1 and CDR2: SGHVS, FQNEAQ. This CDR3 region has 17 residues. The CDR3 protein is CASSLARTSLVQETQYF. In nucleotides, the CDR3 is TGTGCCAGCAGCTTAGCGCGGACTAGCTTAGTCCAAGAGACCCAGTACTTC.

This chain joins TRBV27 and TRBJ1-1, with no clear D. CDR3 size: 14 residues. Germline lookup yields CDR1 MNHEY and CDR2 SMNVEV (reference sequence). Trimming removed 6 bases from V and 0 bases from J, with 11 bases in between. The DNA for the CDR3 is TGTGCCAGCAGGTTGAGGAATCTGAACACTGAAGCTTTCTTT. Amino acid sequence: CASRLRNLNTEAFF.

A note on this clone: Relative to the germline gene, one junction end is altered; a read error may explain this. The rearrangement joins TRBV2 to TRBJ2-1; the match to TRBD2 covers 8 bases. The V gene's germline CDR1 is SNHLY and CDR2 FYNNEI. This CDR3 has 16 residues. The CDR3 coding sequence is TGTGCCAGCAGGACGCTAAAGCGGGGGTATGGAGATGAGCAGCTCTTC. This codes for CASRTLKRGYGDEQLF.

This clone came up once. The J gene is TRBJ2-7, the V gene TRBV5-1; 10 bases align to TRBD2. CDR1 and CDR2 (germline): SGHRS, YFSETQ. The length of the CDR3 is 15 residues. Germline trimming cut 4 bases from V and 2 bases from J; bases unmatched to any gene: 6. CDR3 loop: CASSIGTSVTYEQYF. The CDR3 DNA follows: TGCGCCAGCAGCATCGGGACTAGCGTTACCTACGAGCAGTACTTC.

V is TRBV10-3 and J is TRBJ2-3, with D unresolved. Trimming left V 3 bases short and J 2 bases short, with 9 bases between. The germline CDR1 and CDR2 sequences are ENHRY and SYGVKD. The CDR3 loop spans 14 amino acids. The CDR3 reads CAISEVGYTDTQYF. The CDR3 DNA reads as TGTGCCATCAGTGAAGTCGGATACACAGATACGCAGTATTTT.

This clone was picked up one time. The chain recombines TRBV27 with TRBJ2-7; 7 nucleotides agree with TRBD1. The CDR3 has 15 residues. J gave up 1 base and V 2 bases, and 5 bases lay outside the gene matches. Germline CDR1 is MNHEY and CDR2 is SMNVEV (reference sequence). The CDR3 DNA reads as TGTGCCAGCAGTTTAATCAACAGGGGATCCTACGAGCAGTACTTC. Translation gives CASSLINRGSYEQYF.

The V gene is TRBV30, the J gene TRBJ2-6; D might be TRBD1 (6 bases). The V gene's germline CDR1 is GTSNPN and CDR2 SVGIG (reference sequence). The CDR3 has 19 residues. Trimming left V 5 bases short and J 1 base short, with 24 bases between. This CDR3 reads CAWQRTGRPIFSGANVLTF. The CDR3 DNA follows: TGTGCCTGGCAACGAACAGGGCGTCCAATATTTTCTGGGGCCAACGTCCTGACTTTC.

The V call is TRBV7-2, the J call TRBJ2-5, with D perhaps matching TRBD2 (5 bases). CDR3 size: 15 residues. The V gene's germline CDR1 is SGHTA and CDR2 FQGNSA. The germline V and J ends were trimmed by 8 bases and 5 bases, with 21 bases remaining between them. The chain's CDR3 is CASVPSGRIWETQYF. The CDR3 DNA is TGTGCCAGCGTCCCTAGTGGGAGAATTTGGGAGACCCAGTACTTC.

The chain joins TRBV15 to TRBJ1-4; TRBD1 might be the D (5 bases). Germline V CDR1 and CDR2: LNHNV, YYDKDF (reference sequence). The CDR3 has 17 residues. V lost 0 bases and J 2 bases, leaving 13 bases between the germline ends. For the CDR3, the DNA is TGTGCCACCAGCAGAGATCGGGGGGGTTTGACTAATGAAAAACTGTTTTTT. Protein: CATSRDRGGLTNEKLFF.

This clone was recorded a few times. This rearrangement joins TRBV12-5 to TRBJ2-3, with 13 nucleotides matching TRBD2. The CDR3 covers 13 residues. CDR1 and CDR2 from the germline V gene are LGHNT and FRNRAP. Losses at the gene ends were 6 bases for V and 13 bases for J; bases not matched to a gene: 7. This chain's CDR3 is CASGRTSGGLKYF. The CDR3 region has the DNA TGTGCTAGTGGCCGGACTAGCGGGGGACTGAAGTATTTT.

Notes on this clone: Its ends do not fully match the called genes, so a read error is possible. The chain carries TRBV25-1 and TRBJ2-7, with a weak D call TRBD2 (5 bases). Per the germline V gene, CDR1 is MGHDK and CDR2 is SYGVNS. The length of the CDR3 is 14 residues. The CDR3 region has the DNA TGTGCCAGCAGACCCCCGGGATGCTCTTACGAGCGGTACTTC. Protein sequence: CASRPPGCSYERYF.

This clone was recorded at least ten times. The V and J genes are TRBV28 and TRBJ2-3, with TRBD2 as a possible D gene (7 bases). The length of the CDR3 is 16 residues. V lost 5 bases and J 9 bases, leaving 24 bases between the germline ends. CDR1 and CDR2 (germline): MDHEN, SYDVKM. CDR3 DNA: TGTGCCAGCAGTGGGGGGGACACCTCAGGGCAAGGGACGCAGTATTTT. Translation gives CASSGGDTSGQGTQYF. Together with reference TRBV28 and TRBJ2-3, the CDR3 gives the full variable domain: DVKVTQSSRYLVKRTGEKVFLECVQDMDHENMFWYRQDPGLGLRLIYFSYDVKMKEKGDIPEGYSVSREKKERFSLILESASTNQTSMYLCASSGGDTSGQGTQYFGPGTRLTVL.

The chain uses TRBV27 and TRBJ2-7; no definite D call. This CDR3 has 14 amino acids. V lost 5 bases, J lost 3 bases, and 14 bases lay in between. Per germline, CDR1 MNHEY and CDR2 SMNVEV (reference sequence). The DNA for the CDR3 is TGTGCCAGCAGTCCCACGGCGGTGGGCTACGAGCAGTACTTC. Protein product: CASSPTAVGYEQYF.

The gene calls are TRBV9 and TRBJ2-5; possible D gene TRBD2, 6 bases. The V gene's germline CDR1 is SGDLS and CDR2 YYNGEE. This CDR3 is built from 15 residues. Trimming removed 0 bases at V and 4 bases at J, with 13 bases between. CDR3 region: CASSVDTWRGETQYF. CDR3 nucleotide sequence: TGTGCCAGCAGCGTAGATACCTGGCGGGGAGAGACCCAGTACTTC.

The rearrangement links TRBV4-1 to TRBJ2-7; a weak D match, TRBD2 (5 bases). Trimming cost V 1 base and J 2 bases, with 12 bases left between them. The CDR3 is 15 residues long. Germline V lookup: CDR1 MGHRA, CDR2 YSYEKL. This CDR3 is CASSQVLVSTYEQYF. DNA for the CDR3: TGCGCCAGCAGCCAAGTACTAGTAAGTACCTACGAGCAGTACTTC.

The rearrangement links TRBV23-1 to TRBJ1-1, with TRBD1 matching 8 bases. TRBV23-1 is an ORF for which the function is uncertain. The CDR3 covers 15 residues. Trimming took 0 bases from V and 6 from J; bases not matched to a gene: 6. DNA for the CDR3: TGCGCCAGCAGTCAATCTCCAGGGGGCTCCCCTGAAGCTTTCTTT. Protein sequence: CASSQSPGGSPEAFF.

This chain connects TRBV29-1 to TRBJ1-1, with D unresolved. The V and J ends lost 1 base and 5 bases respectively, with 11 bases between them. CDR3 length: 13 residues. CDR1 and CDR2 from the germline V gene are SQVTM and ANQGSEA. The CDR3 loop is CSVEARHGTEAFF. In DNA form, the CDR3 reads TGCAGCGTTGAAGCTCGACATGGAACTGAAGCTTTCTTT.

A word on this clone: Other DNA sequences in the sample encode the same CDR3. CDR3 sequence: CSGQTQETQYF. The CDR3 coding sequence is TGCAGTGGTCAGACCCAAGAGACCCAGTACTTC. V gene TRBV20-1 combines with J gene TRBJ2-5; no clear D. The germline gives CDR1 DFQATT, CDR2 SNEGSKA (reference sequence). V shed 7 bases and J shed 1 base, with 7 bases lying between them. CDR3 length: 11 amino acids.